Listed below are T cell receptor beta chains from one sample, sequenced in a study of blood T cell repertoires in COVID-19. This table comes from immunoSEQ multiplex PCR, and its TCRdb copy is limited to in-frame clones, with some not included. The sample contains fewer than 200,000 clones, around 84% of which appear only once. The sequenced sample was PBMCs or T cells enriched from blood (not recorded which). These receptors all come from a man aged 50-60 years who had recovered from COVID-19. Both conserved end residues are part of each CDR3. Each record gives: V gene, D gene, J gene, clone size, CDR3 protein, CDR3 DNA. D genes are given only for firm matches. Clone size is shown for a subset of rows, as once, few, many or a class of expanded clone.

TRBV6-5,.,TRBJ1-6,.,CASRDDRRNSPLHF,TGTGCCAGCAGGGACGACAGGAGAAATTCACCCCTCCACTTT
TRBV20-1,TRBD1,TRBJ1-2,.,CSASTSDRPLYGYTF,TGCAGTGCTAGTACCTCGGACAGGCCTTTGTATGGCTACACCTTC
TRBV11-1,TRBD1,TRBJ2-7,.,CASSGGQTVYEQYF,TGTGCCAGCAGCGGGGGACAGACTGTCTACGAGCAGTACTTC
TRBV11-2,.,TRBJ2-7,once,CASSLQNYEQYF,TGTGCCAGCAGCTTACAAAACTACGAGCAGTACTTC
TRBV18,TRBD1,TRBJ2-5,once,CAGNRDREETQYF,TGTGCCGGCAACCGGGACAGAGAAGAGACCCAGTACTTC
TRBV2,.,TRBJ2-1,few,CASSDRGTPYNEQFF,TGTGCCAGCAGTGACCGGGGTACCCCCTACAATGAGCAGTTCTTC
TRBV28,.,TRBJ1-2,.,CASSSAGGGERNGYTF,TGTGCCAGCAGTTCGGCTGGGGGGGGCGAAAGGAATGGCTACACCTTC
TRBV6-5,.,TRBJ1-5,.,CASSMADQPQHF,TGTGCCAGCAGTATGGCAGATCAGCCCCAGCATTTT
TRBV11-2,TRBD1,TRBJ2-7,.,CASSAQDRDSYEQYF,TGTGCCAGCAGCGCGCAGGACAGGGACTCCTACGAGCAGTACTTC
TRBV9,TRBD1,TRBJ1-6,.,CASSVAGDRADSPLHF,TGTGCCAGCAGCGTAGCGGGGGACAGGGCGGACTCACCCCTCCACTTT
TRBV4-2,TRBD1,TRBJ1-2,.,CASSHTGVTNYGYTF,TGTGCCAGCAGCCACACAGGGGTAACCAACTATGGCTACACCTTC
TRBV29-1,.,TRBJ1-1,few,CSVDQQNTEAFF,TGCAGCGTTGATCAACAGAACACTGAAGCTTTCTTT
TRBV12-5,.,TRBJ1-1,.,CASGLETALGTEAFF,TGTGCTAGTGGTTTGGAGACAGCCTTGGGGACTGAAGCTTTCTTT
TRBV6-6,.,TRBJ1-4,.,CASSGAGAGESEKLFF,TGTGCCAGCAGTGGGGCGGGGGCAGGGGAGAGCGAAAAACTGTTTTTT
TRBV3-1/TRBV3-2,TRBD2,TRBJ2-3,.,CASSQAASGALSF,TGTGCCAGCAGCCAAGCGGCTAGCGGGGCCCTAAGTTTT
TRBV29-1,TRBD1,TRBJ2-7,.,CSVGGQGSYEQYF,TGCAGCGTTGGAGGACAGGGTTCCTACGAGCAGTACTTC
TRBV5-6,.,TRBJ1-2,.,CASSPASNYGYTF,TGTGCCAGCAGCCCCGCGTCTAACTATGGCTACACCTTC
TRBV11-2,.,TRBJ1-1,once,CASSLVARENTEAFF,TGTGCCAGCAGCTTAGTTGCCAGGGAGAACACTGAAGCTTTCTTT
TRBV5-4,TRBD1,TRBJ2-5,.,CASSLNPQGARETQYF,TGTGCCAGCAGCTTGAATCCACAGGGGGCAAGGGAGACCCAGTACTTC
TRBV10-1,.,TRBJ2-1,.,CASSDGGTRYEQFF,TGCGCCAGCAGTGATGGAGGTACTAGGTATGAGCAGTTCTTC
TRBV6-1,.,TRBJ1-5,.,CASSEAGASPSRQPQHF,TGTGCCAGCAGTGAAGCAGGGGCGTCGCCTTCCCGTCAGCCCCAGCATTTT
TRBV5-4,TRBD1,TRBJ2-7,.,CASSLRTGSYEQYF,TGTGCCAGCAGCTTACGGACAGGGAGCTACGAGCAGTACTTC
TRBV28,.,TRBJ1-1,.,CASRSPGDGTRDEAFF,TGTGCCAGCAGATCTCCGGGGGACGGAACCCGAGATGAAGCTTTCTTT
TRBV7-9,.,TRBJ1-1,once,CASSLSRNTEAFF,TGTGCCAGCAGCTTATCCCGGAACACTGAAGCTTTCTTT
TRBV12-3/TRBV12-4,.,TRBJ1-4,few,CASSRGGNEKLFF,TGTGCCAGCAGTCGGGGGGGTAATGAAAAACTGTTTTTT
TRBV18,TRBD1,TRBJ2-7,.,CASSLSQGYEQYF,TGTGCCAGCTCACTTTCACAGGGGTACGAGCAGTACTTC
TRBV28,TRBD1,TRBJ1-2,.,CASSLTRTGFGYTF,TGTGCCAGCAGTTTAACCCGGACAGGGTTTGGCTACACCTTC
TRBV15,.,TRBJ1-4,.,CATSRDSGYGNEKLFF,TGTGCCACCAGCAGAGATTCAGGGTATGGTAATGAAAAACTGTTTTTT
TRBV5-6,TRBD1,TRBJ1-4,.,CASSLPGTGEEKLFF,TGTGCCAGCAGCTTACCTGGGACAGGGGAGGAAAAACTGTTTTTT
TRBV3-1/TRBV3-2,.,TRBJ2-3,.,CASSQDRADTQYF,TGTGCCAGCAGCCAAGATCGGGCAGATACGCAGTATTTT
TRBV6-5,.,TRBJ1-1,.,CASSYNRGNTEAFF,TGTGCCAGCAGTTATAATAGGGGCAACACTGAAGCTTTCTTT
TRBV5-1,.,TRBJ1-4,.,CASSPVSLREKLFF,TGCGCCTCTTCGCCCGTCTCTCTGCGGGAAAAACTGTTTTTT
TRBV24-1,TRBD1,TRBJ2-4,few,CATSGTGGQNIQYF,TGTGCCACCAGCGGGACAGGGGGCCAAAACATTCAGTACTTC
TRBV15,TRBD2,TRBJ2-1,.,CATVGGGANEQFF,TGTGCCACCGTCGGCGGGGGGGCTAATGAGCAGTTCTTC
TRBV3-1/TRBV3-2,.,TRBJ1-1,.,CASSQERLSNTEAFF,TGTGCCAGCAGCCAAGAGAGGCTATCGAACACTGAAGCTTTCTTT
TRBV7-6,TRBD1,TRBJ2-1,.,CASSGQGIVSNNEQFF,TGTGCCAGCAGCGGACAGGGGATAGTAAGCAACAATGAGCAGTTCTTC
TRBV9,TRBD1,TRBJ1-2,.,CASSPTGGGGYGYTF,TGTGCCAGCAGCCCGACAGGGGGCGGGGGCTATGGCTACACCTTC
TRBV5-1,.,TRBJ2-5,once,CASRDWSGRQETQYF,TGCGCCAGCAGAGACTGGTCGGGGAGACAAGAGACCCAGTACTTC
TRBV18,.,TRBJ1-1,.,CASSISGNTEAFF,TGTGCCAGCTCAATTTCGGGGAACACTGAAGCTTTCTTT
TRBV5-1,.,TRBJ2-1,once,CASSFEAQGQFF,TGCGCCAGCAGCTTTGAGGCCCAGGGGCAGTTCTTC
TRBV27,.,TRBJ1-1,.,CASSLSAGIPDAFF,TGTGCCAGCAGTTTATCGGCCGGGATCCCTGACGCTTTCTTT
TRBV2,TRBD1,TRBJ2-2,.,CASTPGQGRPGELFF,TGTGCCAGCACCCCGGGACAGGGTCGACCGGGGGAGCTGTTTTTT
TRBV28,TRBD1,TRBJ2-1,.,CASSLTTGGIYNEQFF,TGTGCCAGCAGTCTCACGACAGGGGGGATCTACAATGAGCAGTTCTTC
TRBV15,TRBD2,TRBJ2-2,.,CATSRVSGGGGELFF,TGTGCCACCAGCAGAGTGAGCGGGGGAGGCGGGGAGCTGTTTTTT
TRBV7-9,TRBD1,TRBJ1-4,.,CASSLGGRARGLSNEKLFF,TGTGCCAGCAGCTTAGGCGGACGGGCCAGGGGGCTTTCTAATGAAAAACTGTTTTTT
TRBV18,TRBD1,TRBJ1-4,.,CASSETGGRNNEKLFF,TGTGCCAGCTCAGAGACAGGGGGCCGGAATAATGAAAAACTGTTTTTT
TRBV3-1/TRBV3-2,.,TRBJ1-1,few,CASSLRQEAFF,TGTGCCAGCAGCCTCCGACAGGAAGCTTTCTTT
TRBV3-1/TRBV3-2,.,TRBJ1-2,.,CASSPALPPGAYGYTF,TGTGCCAGCAGCCCAGCACTTCCGCCAGGGGCCTATGGCTACACCTTC
TRBV18,TRBD1,TRBJ1-4,.,CASSIRQGLTGATNEKLFF,TGTGCCAGCTCCATAAGACAGGGCCTCACCGGTGCAACTAATGAAAAACTGTTTTTT
TRBV20-1,.,TRBJ2-5,.,CSASLQETQYF,TGCAGTGCTAGCCTACAAGAGACCCAGTACTTC
TRBV10-1,TRBD2,TRBJ2-2,.,CASSDPTSGPNTGELFF,TGCGCCAGCAGTGACCCGACTAGCGGGCCGAACACCGGGGAGCTGTTTTTT
TRBV6-5,.,TRBJ1-2,.,CASRQGGLGGYTF,TGTGCCAGCAGACAGGGTGGGCTAGGTGGCTACACCTTC
TRBV6-5,.,TRBJ1-2,.,CASRPGPGDGYTF,TGTGCCAGCAGGCCAGGGCCTGGTGATGGCTACACCTTC
TRBV6-2/TRBV6-3,.,TRBJ1-2,.,CASSLDSLLYGYTF,TGTGCCAGCAGCTTGGACAGCTTACTCTATGGCTACACCTTC
TRBV7-3,.,TRBJ1-1,.,CASSLFPGNTEAFF,TGTGCCAGCAGCTTATTTCCGGGGAACACTGAAGCTTTCTTT
TRBV5-1,TRBD2,TRBJ2-1,.,CASSPGGTSGADEQFF,TGCGCCAGCAGCCCAGGTGGGACTAGCGGGGCAGATGAGCAGTTCTTC
TRBV5-1,TRBD1,TRBJ2-3,.,CASRRRTGGAVVYSDTQYF,TGCGCCAGCAGACGAAGGACAGGGGGCGCGGTAGTGTATTCAGATACGCAGTATTTT
TRBV5-6,TRBD2,TRBJ2-7,.,CASSTTSGGLPYEQYF,TGTGCCAGCAGCACGACTAGCGGGGGCTTACCCTACGAGCAGTACTTC
TRBV7-6,.,TRBJ2-1,few,CASSLAGGQLYNEQFF,TGTGCCAGCAGCTTAGCGGGGGGACAGTTATACAATGAGCAGTTCTTC